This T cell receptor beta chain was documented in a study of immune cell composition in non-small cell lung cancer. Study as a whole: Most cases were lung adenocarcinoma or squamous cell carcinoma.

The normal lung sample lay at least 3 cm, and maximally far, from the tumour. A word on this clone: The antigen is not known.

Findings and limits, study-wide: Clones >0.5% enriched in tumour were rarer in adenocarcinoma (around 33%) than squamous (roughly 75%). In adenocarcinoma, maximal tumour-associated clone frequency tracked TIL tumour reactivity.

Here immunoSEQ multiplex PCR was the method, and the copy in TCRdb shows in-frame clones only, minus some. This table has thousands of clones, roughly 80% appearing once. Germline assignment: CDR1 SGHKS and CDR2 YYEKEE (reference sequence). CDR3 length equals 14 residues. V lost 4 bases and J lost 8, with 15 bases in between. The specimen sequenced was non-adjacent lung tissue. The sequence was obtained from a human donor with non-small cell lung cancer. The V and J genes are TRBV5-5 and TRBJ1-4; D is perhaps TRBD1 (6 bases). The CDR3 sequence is CASSQGGGGEKLFF. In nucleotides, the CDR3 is TGTGCCAGCAGCCAAGGGGGGGGCGGGGAAAAACTGTTTTTT.